The present entry profiles one T cell receptor (beta chain) with its context. This clone was counted between two and nine times. Its antigen specificity is not known. No clone much larger than this one lies a single base away; base qualities are absent. Peripheral blood and lesional scalp punch biopsies were obtained from patients with alopecia areata. PBMCs were isolated by density centrifugation and stained for CD3, CD4 and CD8, and CD4+ and CD8+ T cells were sorted on a FACSAria. The data are from a study of CD8+ T cells in alopecia areata (dated by TCRdb to the late 2010s). In terms of the full investigation: Treated patients were enrolled in an open-label pilot trial of oral tofacitinib at 5 to 10 mg twice daily for moderate-to-severe alopecia areata. Patients received tofacitinib for 6 to 18 months and were then followed off drug for 6 months to check for delayed response and recurrence. To study T cell clonal expansion in alopecia areata, the researchers applied high-throughput TCRbeta sequencing to both the C3H/HeJ mouse model and human patients. Amplification of TCRbeta CDR3 regions was done by immunoSEQ multiplex PCR using 35 Vbeta forward primers and 13 Jbeta reverse primers. Scalp clonality was compared among normal scalp (n=4), patchy alopecia areata scalp (n=8), and alopecia totalis/universalis scalp (n=8). Biopsies were taken from tofacitinib-treated patients at baseline and again at 4 and 24 weeks into treatment, and several of those patients also had a later scalp biopsy. On the human side, TCRbeta sequencing was run on scalp tissue and on sorted CD4+ and CD8+ peripheral blood T cells from healthy controls and from alopecia areata patients with either patchy or totalis/universalis disease. RNA was obtained with the PAXgene miRNA kit for fixed scalp, the miRNeasy kit for PBMCs, and the RNeasy kit for mouse skin. Study-wide conclusions, independent of this receptor: Resident alphabeta T cells in normal human skin are also sequenced, complicating scalp TCR repertoire analysis, unlike mouse skin dominated by gammadelta T cells. Compared with normal scalp, lesional scalp, particularly in alopecia totalis/universalis, had higher clonality and more expanded CD8+ clones, which suggests antigenic drive. TCR sequences shared between patients were less clear than in mice, possibly partly because of HLA diversity in the patient population.

The library was generated by the immunoSEQ multiplex PCR assay. RNA was extracted from all samples and reverse transcribed into cDNA as template for TCR sequencing. SuperScript III was used for first-strand cDNA synthesis, primed with a 2:1 mix of oligo-dT and random hexamers. Amplification bias was assessed with a synthetic immune receptor repertoire, and residual bias was removed computationally. The original pipeline was this. Raw reads were preprocessed to remove errors, and CDR3 was defined by IMGT conventions from the conserved cysteine to phenylalanine. Clonality was computed by normalizing Shannon entropy by log2 of the number of productive unique TCRs and subtracting the result from 1. Whether each scalp clone was CD4 or CD8 was inferred by checking scalp TCRbeta sequences against the CD4 and CD8 repertoires from sorted blood. What TCRdb holds here is the immuneACCESS table cut down to in-frame rearrangements. Part of the clones is not present; checked against another copy, under half of the missing clones reflect an unresolved V gene, and the others are unexplained. D and trimming were read from the DNA, whereas the V and J calls and clone size are those reported in that table. This sample is represented by 150,000 or so clones; roughly 44% of them were singletons. Clones ranked in the top ten supply over 5.5% of the sample.

Based on the germline V gene, the CDR1 and CDR2 sequences are SQVTM and ANQGSEA. Spanning cysteine to phenylalanine, the CDR3 consists of 15 amino acids. Of all the DNA, just the CDR3 is kept, 45 bases in frame from base 1. The germline ends are 18 bases apart after V is trimmed by 6 bases and J by 1 base. The receptor's source is a human donor with alopecia areata. The chain links TRBV29-1 with TRBJ2-5, and TRBD1 may be the D gene, going by 6 matching bases. The sample consisted of CD4+ T cells sorted from blood. The bases read TGCAGCGTGGATAACCGGGACAAACCCCAAGAGACCCAGTACTTC. It encodes CSVDNRDKPQETQYF.